This is a list of T cell receptor beta chains from one sample in a study of molecular identifiers for immune sequencing clone quantification. TCRdb called the PCR reads again in MiXCR, with one record for every CDR3 protein. The repertoire has tens of thousands of distinct CDR3 sequences, about 21% of them found once; the top ten carry 1% to 1.2%. Sequenced sample: naive CD8+ T cells from blood, with Jurkat cell RNA spiked in. The receptors shown here come from a human donor in good health. Some libraries in this study had Jurkat cell RNA spiked in. Both conserved end residues are part of each CDR3. Fields, in order: V gene, J gene, clone size, CDR3 length, D gene, CDR3 DNA, CDR3 protein. D genes are given only for firm matches. Size values are once, few and many counts, or a class for expanded clones, and some rows have none.

TRBV13	TRBJ1-1	-	12	-	TGTGCCAGCAGCTTAGGCCCCCTCAAAGCTTTCTTT	CASSLGPLKAFF
TRBV6-2/TRBV6-3	TRBJ2-1	-	14	-	TGTGCCAGCAGTTACTCGGGTAGTTACAATGAGCAGTTCTTC	CASSYSGSYNEQFF
TRBV9	TRBJ2-7	many	15	-	TGTGCCAGCAGCGCGGGAGACATACGCTACTACGAGCAGTACTTC	CASSAGDIRYYEQYF
TRBV11-2	TRBJ2-5	-	16	-	TGTGCCAGCAGCCTAACTAGGGCTGTCGACCAAGAGACCCAGTACTTC	CASSLTRAVDQETQYF
TRBV19	TRBJ1-1	once	12	-	TGTGCCAGTAGTATTCTGAACACTGAAACTTTCTTT	CASSILNTETFF
TRBV7-3	TRBJ2-5	many	21	TRBD2	TGTGCCAGCAGCTTAACGCAAACCGGGACTAGCGGGCTCGAGTACCAAGAGACCCAGTACTTC	CASSLTQTGTSGLEYQETQYF
TRBV11-2	TRBJ2-5	-	14	-	TGTGCCAGCAGCCTCTGGACCGATCAAGAGACCCAGTACTTC	CASSLWTDQETQYF
TRBV2	TRBJ2-7	-	15	TRBD2	TGTGCCAGCAGTGACTCGGCGGGAGGGCCCTACGAGCAGTACTTC	CASSDSAGGPYEQYF
TRBV7-9	TRBJ1-2	many	12	-	TGTGCCAGCAGCTCGGACAGCTATGGCTACACCTTC	CASSSDSYGYTF
TRBV27	TRBJ2-5	-	17	TRBD2	TGTGCCAGCAGTTTACGGGCCCTTGCGGGAGTCGGGGAGACCCAGTACTTC	CASSLRALAGVGETQYF
TRBV6-5	TRBJ2-2	many	11	-	TGTGCCAGCAGAACGACCGGGGAGCTGTTTTTT	CASRTTGELFF
TRBV27	TRBJ1-6	many	14	TRBD1	TGTGCCAGCAGTTTGAGCAGGGGGGAATCACCCCTCCACTTT	CASSLSRGESPLHF
TRBV4-1	TRBJ2-7	few	16	TRBD2	TGCGCCAGCAGCCAAGTCCTAGCGGGAGGTTTGTACGAGCAGTACTTC	CASSQVLAGGLYEQYF
TRBV6-5	TRBJ1-5	many	15	-	TGTGCCAGCAGATCCGACCTAGCCCCAAATCAGCCCCAGCATTTT	CASRSDLAPNQPQHF
TRBV28	TRBJ2-3	many	17	-	TGTGCCAGCAGTCCCGCCCGACACAAGACACGCACAGATACGCAGTATTTT	CASSPARHKTRTDTQYF
TRBV28	TRBJ2-2	many	16	-	TGTGCCAGCAGTCCGACTTTGGGGACCGACACCGGGGAGCTGTTTTTT	CASSPTLGTDTGELFF
TRBV5-1	TRBJ2-5	many	12	-	TGCGCCAGCAGAGAGAGGGAAGAGACCCAGTACTTC	CASREREETQYF